This T cell receptor beta chain was sequenced during a study of T cells after yellow fever vaccination. Across the whole study: Fractions containing few cells were prepared with SMART-Seq v4 Ultra Low Input. General study results and limits: Most primary-vaccination clones reappeared after the booster (approximately 95% CD4, 75% to 90% CD8).

The CDR3 sequence is 16 residues long. The V gene's germline CDR1 is DFQATT and CDR2 SNEGSKA (reference sequence). Template switching by 5'RACE produced TCR cDNA, adding a universal primer site and UMIs. One entry per CDR3 protein results from TCRdb running MiXCR on the 5' RACE reads. The data contain 500,000 to 700,000 distinct CDR3 sequences, roughly 21% of them seen just once; the ten biggest clones take up roughly an eighth. Comment on this clonotype: No antigen is known for it.

Sequenced here: PBMCs, sampled 15 days after the yellow fever booster vaccination. This receptor was taken from a man aged 25-45 years who received the YFV17D yellow fever vaccine. The chain links TRBV20-1 to TRBJ2-2; 10 positions agree with TRBD2. CDR3 coding DNA: TGCTGCGCTAGAAATCTAGCGGGAGATCGAACCGGGGAGCTGTTTTTT. The encoded protein is CCARNLAGDRTGELFF.